The sample holds many counts of the clone carrying this TCR beta chain. Individually, cDNA molecules had unique molecular identifiers attached to them. TCRdb re-called the 5' RACE reads through MiXCR, storing one row per CDR3 protein. Among 100,000 to 150,000 distinct CDR3 sequences listed, 14% to 15% were seen once. This CDR3 has 15 residues. Between the trimmed V and J ends, which lost 2 bases and 4 bases, there was a span of 12 bases. This sample was taken from a study of early T cells in non-severe SARS-CoV-2 infection. About the research overall: Unpaired chains resulted from sequencing bulk RNA of unsorted whole blood.

This chain uses TRBV12-3 or TRBV12-4 with TRBJ2-1, with D unclear. Source material: whole blood. This TCR derives from an adult who was a healthcare worker with PCR-confirmed SARS-CoV-2 infection or an uninfected control (not recorded which). CDR3 amino acids: CASSLFSTPYNEQFF. The CDR3 nucleotides are TGTGCCAGCAGTTTATTTAGTACGCCGTACAATGAGCAGTTCTTC.